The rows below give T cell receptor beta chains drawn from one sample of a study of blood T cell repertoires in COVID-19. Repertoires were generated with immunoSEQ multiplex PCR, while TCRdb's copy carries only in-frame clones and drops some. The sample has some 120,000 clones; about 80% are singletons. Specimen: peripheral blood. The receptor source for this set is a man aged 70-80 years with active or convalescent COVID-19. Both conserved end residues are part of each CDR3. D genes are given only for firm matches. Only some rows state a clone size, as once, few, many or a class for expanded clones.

CASSLDRNEQFF TGTGCCAGCAGCTTAGATCGTAATGAGCAGTTCTTC TRBV11-3 - - TRBJ2-1
CASSPRTGGERYTEAFF TGTGCCAGCAGCCCCAGGACAGGGGGCGAAAGATACACTGAAGCTTTCTTT TRBV7-9 TRBD1 once TRBJ1-1
CASSKALRQRNSPLHF TGTGCCAGCAGCAAAGCGCTTAGGCAGCGTAATTCACCCCTCCACTTT TRBV21-1 - - TRBJ1-6
CASSSDRVTGNTIYF TGTGCCAGCAGCTCCGACAGGGTTACTGGAAACACCATATATTTT TRBV7-8 TRBD1 - TRBJ1-3
CASSLAGGSYNEQFF TGTGCCAGCTCCCTAGCGGGGGGCTCCTACAATGAGCAGTTCTTC TRBV2 TRBD2 - TRBJ2-1
CASSVERGEKLFF TGTGCCAGCAGTGTGGAACGAGGTGAAAAACTGTTTTTT TRBV6-4 - - TRBJ1-4
CASGPGQGDSPLHF TGTGCCAGCGGACCGGGACAGGGAGATTCACCCCTCCACTTT TRBV27 TRBD1 - TRBJ1-6
CASSPPLKTGNYGYTF TGTGCCAGCTCACCTCCCCTTAAGACCGGGAACTATGGCTACACCTTC TRBV18 - - TRBJ1-2
CASSRQGQNTGELFF TGTGCCAGCTCAAGACAGGGACAGAACACCGGGGAGCTGTTTTTT TRBV18 TRBD1 - TRBJ2-2
CASSFGQGGFYEQYF TGTGCCAGCAGCTTCGGACAGGGGGGATTTTACGAGCAGTACTTC TRBV7-2 TRBD1 - TRBJ2-7
CASSPRRGGVNTEAFF TGCGCCAGCAGCCCCCGGCGGGGCGGGGTGAACACTGAAGCTTTCTTT TRBV4-1 - - TRBJ1-1
CATSSGQGTDTQYF TGTGCCACCAGCAGCGGACAAGGAACAGATACGCAGTATTTT TRBV15 - once TRBJ2-3
CASSLEGQGDEQFF TGCGCCAGCAGCTTGGAGGGACAAGGGGATGAGCAGTTCTTC TRBV5-1 - - TRBJ2-1
CASGLTTGTGVPEAFF TGTGCTAGTGGTTTGACAACCGGGACAGGGGTGCCTGAAGCTTTCTTT TRBV12-5 TRBD1 - TRBJ1-1
CASSLARLRDSYNSPLHF TGTGCCAGCAGCTTAGCGCGGTTGAGGGACTCCTATAATTCACCCCTCCACTTT TRBV7-9 - - TRBJ1-6
CASSRQGSGNTIYF TGTGCCAGCAGCAGACAGGGGAGTGGAAACACCATATATTTT TRBV5-6 TRBD1 - TRBJ1-3
CASSGTNTGELFF TGTGCCAGCAGCGGTACGAACACCGGGGAGCTGTTTTTT TRBV9 - - TRBJ2-2
CASRSGTGGAYNEQFF TGTGCCAGCAGGTCCGGGACAGGGGGCGCCTACAATGAGCAGTTCTTC TRBV28 TRBD1 - TRBJ2-1
CARIVGPGGSGEQFF TGTGCCAGAATCGTTGGACCGGGGGGATCCGGTGAGCAGTTCTTC TRBV5-3 TRBD2 few TRBJ2-1
CASSVREQDEQFF TGTGCCAGCAGTGTTAGGGAACAGGATGAGCAGTTCTTC TRBV6-4 - - TRBJ2-1
CASSPSGRAGTQYF TGCGCCAGCAGTCCTAGCGGGAGGGCCGGTACGCAGTATTTT TRBV4-3 TRBD2 - TRBJ2-3
CSVGAGGNQPQHF TGCAGCGTGGGGGCAGGGGGAAATCAGCCCCAGCATTTT TRBV29-1 TRBD1 - TRBJ1-5
CASSLALGQGAINEQFF TGTGCCAGCAGCTTAGCGTTAGGACAGGGGGCGATCAATGAGCAGTTCTTC TRBV11-1 TRBD1 - TRBJ2-1
CASSQGGSGETQYF TGCGCCAGCAGCCAGGGGGGGTCGGGGGAGACCCAGTACTTC TRBV4-3 TRBD2 - TRBJ2-5
CASSPGQGLGMETQYF TGTGCCAGCAGTCCGGGACAGGGATTGGGAATGGAGACCCAGTACTTC TRBV25-1 TRBD1 - TRBJ2-5
CASSFHLAGGISGNTIYF TGTGCCAGCAGCTTCCACCTCGCCGGAGGTATCTCTGGAAACACCATATATTTT TRBV5-5 - - TRBJ1-3
CASSRGLRSYNEQFF TGTGCCAGCAGCAGGGGACTGCGCTCCTACAATGAGCAGTTCTTC TRBV5-8 - - TRBJ2-1
CASSFDTPRAFF TGTGCCAGCAGCTTCGACACTCCTCGAGCTTTCTTT TRBV7-9 - once TRBJ1-1
CASRDRGGTGELFF TGTGCCAGCAGAGACAGGGGTGGCACCGGGGAGCTGTTTTTT TRBV7-9 TRBD1 - TRBJ2-2